Here is one T cell receptor (beta chain) with its context. Its specificity is not known. Genomic DNA acted as the template from which TCR beta VDJ combination and CDR3 sequence profiling were carried out. TCRdb processed the reads anew with MiXCR; each CDR3 protein has one entry. The sample lists some 150,000 distinct CDR3 sequences; 71% were seen once. The data stem from a study of CD8+CD57+ T cells in acquired aplastic anemia. General study points: The same twenty-nine CD8+ CDR3 sequences occurred in patients and in controls. Statistical testing detected no significant gap in CD8+ Simpson's diversity between patients and controls.

Patients who underwent sequencing had shown CD8+CD57+ cell expansion by flow cytometry. The blood sampling took place in patients who had so far received no therapy. This receptor was obtained from a human donor with aplastic anemia. The sample was sorted CD4+, CD8+, or CD8+CD57+ T cells (not recorded which) from PBMCs.

CDR3 coding DNA: TGTGCCAGCAGCCCGTCTGCGGCTAATAGCTACACCTTC. It translates to CASSPSAANSYTF. The rearrangement joins TRBV7-9 to TRBJ1-2; D call uncertain. The length of the CDR3 is 13 residues. Germline V gives CDR1 SEHNR, CDR2 FQNEAQ (reference sequence). Trimming stripped 5 bases from V and 9 bases from J, with 16 bases between.